A single sample gave rise to the 23 T cell receptor beta chains below, sequenced in a study of neurological immune-mediated disorders. TCRdb itself ran the 5' RACE reads through MiXCR, one entry per CDR3 protein. The sample has about 92,000 distinct CDR3 sequences, under 4.5% seen once. Sequences were obtained from PBMCs. Receptors originate from a woman aged 50 to 60 with multiple sclerosis.

Many counts were recorded for this clonotype. CDR3 sequence reads: CASSVNHGGYTGELFF. Written as DNA, the CDR3 is TGTGCCAGCAGCGTAAATCACGGGGGTTACACCGGGGAGCTGTTTTTT. The chain recombines TRBV9 with TRBJ2-2, with D perhaps TRBD2 (6 bases). Germline values: CDR1 SGDLS, CDR2 YYNGEE. The CDR3 has 16 residues. V was cut by 1 base and J by 3 bases, with 13 bases left in between. The full variable domain, completed using reference TRBV9 and TRBJ2-2, is DSGVTQTPKHLITATGQRVTLRCSPRSGDLSVYWYQQSLDQGLQFLIQYYNGEERAKGNILERFSAQQFPDLHSELNLSSLELGDSALYFCASSVNHGGYTGELFFGEGSRLTVL.

This clonotype occurred many times. V gene TRBV5-1 combines with J gene TRBJ2-7, with 9 nucleotides matching TRBD1. CDR1 is SGHRS, CDR2 YFSETQ, per germline. This CDR3 has 15 amino acids. Trimming took 4 bases from V and 7 from J; bases not matched to a gene: 12. CDR3 loop: CASSHRPGQGWEQYF. CDR3 nucleotide sequence: TGCGCCAGCAGCCACCGACCGGGACAGGGATGGGAGCAGTACTTC.

This clonotype was detected many times. The gene calls are TRBV5-1 and TRBJ2-5, with D maybe TRBD2 (5 bases). The CDR3 totals 15 residues. The germline V gene has CDR1 SGHRS and CDR2 YFSETQ. Deletions cut 0 bases from V and 3 bases from J, with 12 bases between. CDR3 nucleotide sequence: TGCGCCAGCAGCTTGGTGGACTCGGAAAAAGAGACCCAGTACTTC. Its translation is CASSLVDSEKETQYF.

This clonotype was seen many times. The V and J genes are TRBV19 and TRBJ1-3; D remains ambiguous. Germline values: CDR1 LNHDA, CDR2 SQIVND (reference sequence). Trimming removed 3 bases at V and 0 bases at J, with 15 bases between. The CDR3 length is 17 residues. As DNA, the CDR3 is TGTGCCAGTAGTATTATAATCCAGCGGACCTCTGGAAACACCATATATTTT. Protein: CASSIIIQRTSGNTIYF. Supplemented by reference TRBV19 and TRBJ1-3, the full variable domain reads DGGITQSPKYLFRKEGQNVTLSCEQNLNHDAMYWYRQDPGQGLRLIYYSQIVNDFQKGDIAEGYSVSREKKESFPLTVTSAQKNPTAFYLCASSIIIQRTSGNTIYFGEGSWLTVV.

This clonotype came up many times. CDR3 DNA: TGCGCCAGCCGAAAGGGACAGATTTCTAACTATGGCTACACCTTC. Its protein product is CASRKGQISNYGYTF. V and J are TRBV5-1 and TRBJ1-2; 7 positions agree with TRBD1. The CDR3 loop spans 15 amino acids. V gave up 7 bases and J gave up 0 bases; unmatched junction bases: 9. Germline V lookup: CDR1 SGHRS, CDR2 YFSETQ.

This clonotype came up many times. This rearrangement joins TRBV5-1 to TRBJ1-5; a weak D match, TRBD1 (6 bases). CDR1 is SGHRS, CDR2 YFSETQ, per germline. The CDR3 loop spans 16 amino acids. V was trimmed by 0 bases and J by 1 base, leaving 11 bases between them. CDR3: CASSLDGRGSNQPQHF. DNA for the CDR3: TGCGCCAGCAGCTTGGATGGCAGGGGAAGCAATCAGCCCCAGCATTTT.

This clonotype was picked up many times. The DNA for the CDR3 is TGTGCCAGCAGTGCAGGGGGCGCGGATTACGAGCAGTACTTC. Translated, it gives CASSAGGADYEQYF. The chain is built from TRBV6-1 and TRBJ2-7; 8 bases align to TRBD1. From germline, CDR1 is MNHNS and CDR2 SASEGT. Trimming cost V 4 bases and J 4 bases; bases outside gene matches: 6. This CDR3 is built from 14 residues.

Many counts were recorded for this clonotype. This sequence joins TRBV7-2 and TRBJ2-7; the match to TRBD2 covers 7 bases. The length of the CDR3 is 14 residues. The germline gives CDR1 SGHTA, CDR2 FQGNSA. With V trimmed by 8 bases and J by 4 bases, 11 bases remained unmatched. In DNA form, the CDR3 reads TGTGCCAGCGAGGCGTGGGGGGGGTCTTACGAGCAGTACTTC. Translation: CASEAWGGSYEQYF.

In this sample, this clonotype turned up many times. The rearrangement joins TRBV5-6 to TRBJ2-1; D remains unclear. V lost 2 bases, J lost 4 bases, and 4 bases lay in between. The CDR3 has 12 residues. The V gene's germline CDR1 is SGHDT and CDR2 YYEEEE. The CDR3 bases are TGTGCCAGCAGCTTAGCTTACAATGAGCAGTTCTTC. This gives the protein CASSLAYNEQFF.

The rearrangement uses TRBV6-6 and TRBJ2-1, with a weak D call TRBD2 (6 bases). Looked up from germline, CDR1 is MNHNY and CDR2 is SVGAGI (reference sequence). The CDR3 is made up of 13 amino acids. V was trimmed by 2 bases and J by 12 bases, leaving 14 bases between them. CDR3 in DNA: TGTGCCAGCAGTTACGATGGAGGGGAAGCGCAGTTCTTC. It yields the protein CASSYDGGEAQFF.

This clonotype was seen ten or more times. The V and J genes are TRBV6-6 and TRBJ1-5, with D possibly being TRBD1 (6 bases). Trimming removed 7 bases at V and 2 bases at J, with 18 bases between. The germline V gene encodes CDR1 MNHNY and CDR2 SVGAGI (reference sequence). The CDR3 contains 16 residues. The CDR3 is CASILTRGMGNQPQHF. The CDR3 region has the DNA TGTGCCAGCATCTTGACCAGGGGAATGGGCAATCAGCCCCAGCATTTT.

Concerning this clonotype itself: Just one base apart from a much larger clone, this may be a read error. The rearrangement uses TRBV5-5 and TRBJ2-5, with D uncertain. The CDR3 contains 14 residues. Germline CDR1 is SGHKS and CDR2 is YYEKEE (reference sequence). This chain's CDR3 is CASSLAQIQETQNF. The CDR3 nucleotides read TGTGCCAGCAGCTTGGCACAGATCCAAGAGACCCAGAACTTC.

This clonotype occurred a few times. Since a much larger clone is just one base distant, this may be a read error. The rearrangement joins TRBV11-2 to TRBJ2-2; no definite D call. The CDR3 length is 12 residues. Germline V lookup: CDR1 SGHAT, CDR2 FQNNGV. Written as DNA, the CDR3 is TGTGACAGCAGCTTATCTGACGGGGAGCTGTTTTTT. Its protein is CDSSLSDGELFF.

This clonotype was recorded at least ten times. The gene calls are TRBV20-1 and TRBJ2-1; TRBD2 matches at 7 bases. CDR1 DFQATT and CDR2 SNEGSKA come from the germline V gene (reference sequence). V trimming: 6 bases; J trimming: 5 bases; junction bases outside the gene matches: 16. The CDR3 totals 16 residues. Here the CDR3 DNA reads TGCAGTGCCCTATGGGGAGGGTCGACCCAGAACAATGAGCAGTTCTTC. Amino acid sequence: CSALWGGSTQNNEQFF.

Many counts were recorded for this clonotype. The genes are TRBV15 and TRBJ2-1; D gene uncertain. CDR3 length: 16 amino acids. V shed 5 bases and J shed 6 bases, with 20 bases lying between them. Germline CDR1 LNHNV, CDR2 YYDKDF (reference sequence). The CDR3 DNA reads as TGTGCCACCAGCTCACCCAGGCAGACGCTACTCAATGAGCAGTTCTTC. It codes for CATSSPRQTLLNEQFF.

This clonotype was detected ten times or more. The chain combines TRBV5-1 with TRBJ2-5, with D possibly TRBD2 on 6 matching bases. The CDR3 extends over 15 amino acids. Trimming shortened V by 10 bases and J by 0 bases, and 19 bases separated the two germline ends. Looked up from germline, CDR1 is SGHRS and CDR2 is YFSETQ. CDR3 in amino acids: CACGNLGGNQETQYF. The CDR3 nucleotides are TGCGCCTGCGGCAACCTGGGAGGAAACCAAGAGACCCAGTACTTC.

This clonotype was seen many times. The chain is built from TRBV5-1 and TRBJ2-1; D not certain. The CDR3 contains 11 residues. CDR1 is SGHRS, CDR2 YFSETQ, per germline. V was trimmed by 0 bases and J by 9 bases, leaving 4 bases between them. CDR3 sequence (DNA): TGCGCCAGCAGCTTGGACAGTGAGCAGTTCTTC. Amino acid sequence: CASSLDSEQFF.

This clonotype was seen many times. The J gene is TRBJ1-2, the V gene TRBV6-5, with 7 bases that match TRBD1. Germline values: CDR1 MNHEY, CDR2 SVGAGI. V lost 0 bases and J lost 6; bases outside the gene matches: 10. The CDR3 is 16 residues long. The CDR3 DNA reads TGTGCCAGCAGTTACTCGGGACAGAGCCCCTTTCATGGCTACACCTTC. This encodes CASSYSGQSPFHGYTF.

The rearrangement joins TRBV7-2 to TRBJ2-2; D call uncertain. The CDR3 sequence is 15 residues long. Germline V lookup: CDR1 SGHTA, CDR2 FQGNSA. Between the trimmed V and J ends, which lost 2 bases and 0 bases, there was a span of 7 bases. CDR3 sequence reads: CASSLRPANTGELFF. The CDR3 nucleotides read TGTGCCAGCAGCTTAAGGCCAGCGAACACCGGGGAGCTGTTTTTT.

The V gene is TRBV4-3, the J gene TRBJ2-1, with 8 bases that match TRBD1. The CDR3 extends over 15 amino acids. Unmatched junction bases numbered 0, after V lost 1 base and J lost 1 base. The germline V gene encodes CDR1 LGHNA and CDR2 YSLEER. The CDR3 region is CASSQGQGSYNEQFF. The CDR3 coding sequence is TGCGCCAGCAGCCAAGGACAGGGGTCCTACAATGAGCAGTTCTTC.

This clonotype was observed at least ten times. CDR3 region: CASSVDSGGGLTEAFF. In DNA form, the CDR3 reads TGTGCCAGCAGCGTAGACTCGGGGGGTGGATTGACTGAAGCTTTCTTT. The gene calls are TRBV9 and TRBJ1-1, with a weak D call TRBD1 (5 bases). Germline V CDR1 and CDR2: SGDLS, YYNGEE. The CDR3 runs to 16 residues. Trimming removed 0 bases from V and 5 bases from J, with 17 bases in between.

This clonotype was picked up a small number of times. The CDR3: CASSHPTEGQETQYF. The DNA of the CDR3 is TGTGCCAGCAGTCACCCCACCGAGGGCCAAGAGACCCAGTACTTC. The chain links TRBV12-3 or TRBV12-4 to TRBJ2-5; tentative D call: TRBD2 (5 bases). CDR3 length equals 15 residues. With 5 bases removed from V and 1 base from J, the gap between germline ends came to 14 bases.

This clonotype was seen a few times. The genes are TRBV20-1 and TRBJ1-4; D uncertain. The ends were cut back, 7 bases at V and 8 bases at J, with 17 bases in the middle. The germline V gene encodes CDR1 DFQATT and CDR2 SNEGSKA (reference sequence). This CDR3 has 13 residues. The CDR3 spells CSDSRKGREKLFF. CDR3 DNA sequence: TGCAGTGATAGTCGAAAGGGTAGGGAAAAACTGTTTTTT.